This T cell receptor (beta chain) derives from a study of T cells in Graves' hyperthyroidism and ophthalmopathy. This clonotype was counted many times. Its target is not known. General study results and limits: Most thyroid clonotypes expanded above 0.001 appeared in blood too.

Trimming stripped 5 bases from V and 6 bases from J, with 10 bases between. Germline CDR1 MDHEN, CDR2 SYDVKM. The CDR3 has 12 amino acids. RNA transcripts gave rise to amplified TCR beta CDR3 regions. TCR CDR3 underwent first-round RT-PCR with the HTBI primer set. From the multiplex PCR reads, TCRdb called clonotypes with MiXCR, one entry per CDR3 protein. The sample records approximately 520,000 distinct CDR3 sequences, 20% being singletons. Sequenced input: blood. The sequence came from a man younger than 35 with Graves' hyperthyroidism. The chain has TRBV28 and TRBJ1-1; D gene uncertain. The CDR3 region is CASSQLGSEAFF. CDR3 sequence (DNA): TGTGCCAGCAGTCAATTGGGTTCTGAAGCTTTCTTT.